The clone carrying this T cell receptor (beta chain) was counted a few times. This sample stems from a study of CD8 T cells in Susac syndrome. V lost 1 base and J 3 bases, leaving 8 bases between the germline ends. The CDR3 is 13 amino acids. Germline lookup yields CDR1 DFQATT and CDR2 SNEGSKA (reference sequence). Random hexamers were used to reverse transcribe the RNA input (0.5 to 1 ug). TCRdb re-called the immunoSEQ multiplex PCR reads with MiXCR, one entry per CDR3 protein. The sample includes tens of thousands of distinct CDR3 sequences, 93% of them seen just once. The sample taken for sequencing was CD4+ T cells from PBMCs. This rearrangement joins TRBV20-1 to TRBJ2-3, with unresolved D. The sequence was obtained from a human donor with Susac syndrome. The CDR3 region has the DNA TGCAGTGCTAGAGGAGACCCAACAGATACGCAGTATTTT. Encoded protein: CSARGDPTDTQYF.